Listed below are T cell receptor beta chains from one sample, sequenced in a study of cytomegalovirus exposure and HLA in healthy donors. Method: immunoSEQ multiplex PCR; TCRdb's copy keeps in-frame clones and lacks some. The table shows 150,000 to 200,000 clones, with 60% to 80% occurring only once. Material: PBMCs. All receptors come from a man in his forties in good health and CMV-seropositive. Both conserved end residues are part of each CDR3. D genes are given only for firm matches. A clone size is listed for some rows: how often the clone was seen (once, few, many), or a class if it is expanded.

>TRBJ2-7|.|.|TRBV7-3
TGTGCCAGCAGCTTACAGGCAGAAGCCTACGAGCAGTACTTC
CASSLQAEAYEQYF
>TRBJ1-2|.|.|TRBV2
TGTGCGACCACGTCGGGGTACTATGGCTACACCTTC
CATTSGYYGYTF
>TRBJ2-1|TRBD1|.|TRBV10-3
TGTGCCACGAGTGGGAGCGGAAGGGGGCGGGACAATGAGCAGTTCTTC
CATSGSGRGRDNEQFF
>TRBJ2-5|TRBD2|few|TRBV5-1
TGCGCCAGCAGCCTCAGGACTAGCGACCAAGAGACCCAGTACTTC
CASSLRTSDQETQYF
>TRBJ2-1|TRBD2|.|TRBV4-2
TGTGCCAGCAGCTTACTAGCGGGAGGCCGCAGGGAGCAGTTCTTC
CASSLLAGGRREQFF
>TRBJ2-3|TRBD1|.|TRBV7-9
TGTGCCAGCAGCTTTCCCGGGGACAGGGTCACAGATACGCAGTATTTT
CASSFPGDRVTDTQYF
>TRBJ2-7|TRBD1|.|TRBV5-8
TGTGCCAGCAGCCTCCCGGGACAGGGCTACTACGAGCAGTACTTC
CASSLPGQGYYEQYF
>TRBJ2-7|.|.|TRBV6-1
TGTGCCAGCAGTGAGGGCCAGGGAAGAGTGTACGAGCAGTACTTC
CASSEGQGRVYEQYF
>TRBJ1-1|TRBD1|.|TRBV27
TGTGCCTCGCAAGGGGGCTTGGGTACTGAAGCTTTCTTT
CASQGGLGTEAFF
>TRBJ2-7|TRBD1|.|TRBV27
TGTGCCAGCAGCCGCAGGGGGTCCTCCTACGAGCAGTACTTC
CASSRRGSSYEQYF
>TRBJ1-3|TRBD1|.|TRBV7-9
TGTGCCAGCAGCTTACAGGGGGCGGGCACCATATATTTT
CASSLQGAGTIYF
>TRBJ1-2|.|.|TRBV6-5
TGTGCCAGCAGTACGGAATTTCGGGGAGGCTACACCTTC
CASSTEFRGGYTF
>TRBJ1-4|TRBD1|.|TRBV5-1
TGCGCCAGCAGCCCGGGACAGGGGGGCGAAAAACTGTTTTTT
CASSPGQGGEKLFF
>TRBJ2-7|.|.|TRBV6-5
TGTGCCAGCAGTTCATCCCAGGCGGGCCCTTACGAGCAGTACTTC
CASSSSQAGPYEQYF
>TRBJ2-5|.|.|TRBV5-1
TGCGCCAGCAGCTTGGAACAGGGTGACGGGTACACGGAGACCCAGTACTTC
CASSLEQGDGYTETQYF
>TRBJ2-2|.|.|TRBV5-1
TGCGCCAGCAGCTTGTGGGGAGAAGGAGCTTATAACACCGGGGAGCTGTTTTTT
CASSLWGEGAYNTGELFF
>TRBJ1-3|.|.|TRBV5-4
TGTGCCAGCAGCTGGGCAGGGCCTGGAAACACCATATATTTT
CASSWAGPGNTIYF
>TRBJ2-5|.|.|TRBV6-5
TGTGCCAGCAGTTTTCTACAGGGACGAGAGACCCAGTACTTC
CASSFLQGRETQYF
>TRBJ1-1|.|.|TRBV6-6
TGTGCCAGCAGTACCGGGAAGAACACTGAAGCTTTCTTT
CASSTGKNTEAFF
>TRBJ1-5|.|.|TRBV28
TGTGCCAGCAGTCTCCCTGGGGGGTTAGGGCAGCCCCAGCATTTT
CASSLPGGLGQPQHF
>TRBJ1-1|TRBD1|.|TRBV27
TGTGCCAGCAGTACTGACGGGACAGGTCCGAACACTGAAGCTTTCTTT
CASSTDGTGPNTEAFF
>TRBJ2-7|TRBD1|.|TRBV5-1
TGCGCCAGCAGCTTGGCCCCAGGGGGCGAGCAGTACTTC
CASSLAPGGEQYF
>TRBJ2-7|.|.|TRBV5-6
TGTGCCAGCAGCCGACAGTACTCCTACGAGCAGTACTTC
CASSRQYSYEQYF
>TRBJ2-7|TRBD1|.|TRBV5-1
TGCGCCAGCAGCTTGCAGGGGGCAGGGGACGAGCAGTACTTC
CASSLQGAGDEQYF
>TRBJ1-1|.|.|TRBV2
TGTGCCAGCAGAGACCTTCGGAGGGAAGCTTTCTTT
CASRDLRREAFF
>TRBJ2-7|TRBD2|.|TRBV5-1
TGCGCCAGCAGCGTGGGGGGAGGGACGTACGAGCAGTACTTC
CASSVGGGTYEQYF
>TRBJ1-2|.|once|TRBV2
TGTGCCAGGACCCAAGACAGGCTGTCCAACTATGGCTACACCTTC
CARTQDRLSNYGYTF